This is a list of T cell receptor beta chains from one sample in a study of blood T cell repertoires in COVID-19. Assay: immunoSEQ multiplex PCR; the TCRdb copy retains only in-frame clones and omits some. Among 200,000 to 300,000 clones listed, roughly 90% were seen once. Material: peripheral blood. The receptors shown here come from a man in his sixties who had recovered from COVID-19. Each CDR3 is given with its conserved first and last residue. The D gene is left open where the match is weak. Rows may omit the clone size; those that give it use once, few, many or a size class.

d_call j_call v_call clone_size cdr3_nt cdr3_aa
TRBD1 TRBJ2-7 TRBV28 . TGTGCCAGCAGTAACAGGGGGCCCTCCTACGAGCAGTACTTC CASSNRGPSYEQYF
. TRBJ2-3 TRBV6-1 . TGTGCCAGCAGTGAACATCGGGGCGGGGGCACAGATACGCAGTATTTT CASSEHRGGGTDTQYF
TRBD1 TRBJ1-3 TRBV30 . TGTGCCTGGCAACCCAGGGGGAGAAACACCATATATTTT CAWQPRGRNTIYF
. TRBJ2-2 TRBV10-3 . TGTGCCATCAGTGAGTTCCCTGGCAGCGGGGAGCTGTTTTTT CAISEFPGSGELFF
TRBD2 TRBJ2-1 TRBV6-5 . TGTGCCAGCACTAGAGCGGGGGAGTACAATGAGCAGTTCTTC CASTRAGEYNEQFF
TRBD2 TRBJ2-7 TRBV27 . TGTGCCAGCAGTGGGGACTACTACGAGCAGTACTTC CASSGDYYEQYF
TRBD1 TRBJ2-7 TRBV5-1 once TGCGCCAGCAGCCCGGGGGACAGGGGGCTCGAGCAGTACTTC CASSPGDRGLEQYF
TRBD1 TRBJ1-1 TRBV12-5 . TGTGCTAGTGGTACCGGGACAGCGGGTTATGGGGCTGAAGCTTTCTTT CASGTGTAGYGAEAFF
TRBD1 TRBJ2-5 TRBV3-1/TRBV3-2 . TGTGCCAGCAGCCAAGACTGGGACAGCGGCCCGGAGGTTGGGGAGACCCAGTACTTC CASSQDWDSGPEVGETQYF
TRBD1 TRBJ2-1 TRBV27 . TGTGCCAGCAGCGGGACAGCCTCCTACAATGAGCAGTTCTTC CASSGTASYNEQFF
TRBD1 TRBJ1-5 TRBV6-6 . TGTGCCAGCAGTCCCCGGGACAGGGGGCTTAGCAATCAGCCCCAGCATTTT CASSPRDRGLSNQPQHF
. TRBJ1-1 TRBV7-2 once TGTGCCAGCAGCTCACAGGCGGATTTGACTGAAGCTTTCTTT CASSSQADLTEAFF
. TRBJ2-2 TRBV18 . TGTGCCAGCTCACCATTCCACCTACAGGGTTTCACCGGGGAGCTGTTTTTT CASSPFHLQGFTGELFF
TRBD2 TRBJ2-3 TRBV18 . TGTGCCAGCTCACCTAGCGGGGGGACTGAAGATACGCAGTATTTT CASSPSGGTEDTQYF
. TRBJ2-5 TRBV13 many TGTGCCAGCAGCAAGCTCCTAGGGGTTGTAGAGACCCAGTACTTC CASSKLLGVVETQYF